The entry below describes one T cell receptor (beta chain). The V and J ends lost 5 bases and 2 bases respectively, with 13 bases between them. CDR1 SGHTA and CDR2 FQGNSA come from the germline V gene. This CDR3 is 14 amino acids long. The sample originates from a study of blood T cell repertoires in COVID-19. Using immunoSEQ multiplex PCR, the repertoire was profiled, and TCRdb retains in-frame clones only, with some absent. The sample consists of around 70,000 clones, about four fifths of them appearing once. Input material: peripheral blood. The chain uses TRBV7-2 and TRBJ2-7, with a possible D match to TRBD1 (6 bases). This TCR was recovered from a woman of 80 years or more with active or convalescent COVID-19. CDR3 DNA sequence: TGTGCCAGCAGCACCCTGACAGGTACCTACGAGCAGTACTTC. Encoded protein: CASSTLTGTYEQYF.